This T cell receptor beta chain was recovered during a study of blood T cell repertoires in COVID-19. Study in general: Both acute and convalescent COVID-19 samples were obtained from the United States, Italy and Spain. Sources were T cells, B-cell-depleted T cells, or PBMCs; the material itself was cDNA or gDNA.

The V and J ends lost 2 bases and 6 bases, in that order; junction bases with no gene match: 11. This CDR3 spans 16 amino acids. Germline CDR1 is LGHDT and CDR2 is YNNKEL (reference sequence). In the original processing: How many nucleated cells were present was estimated from reference gene primer amplification. Repertoires were generated with immunoSEQ multiplex PCR, while TCRdb's copy carries only in-frame clones and drops some. Clonal size and the V and J genes are those of that table, whereas D and trimming came from the DNA. Among about 250,000 clones listed, 89% were seen once. The sequenced sample consisted of peripheral blood. V gene TRBV3-1 (or the pseudogene TRBV3-2) combines with J gene TRBJ1-2, with 8 bases lining up with TRBD1. The TCR sequence derives from a woman between 35 and 50 years old who had recovered from COVID-19. In nucleotides, the CDR3 is TGTGCCAGCAGCCAACGTACCGGACAGGGCAACAATGGCTACACCTTC. Translation gives CASSQRTGQGNNGYTF.